Below are 10 T cell receptor beta chains sequenced from a single sample in a study of tumor-infiltrating lymphocytes in primary liver carcinoma. Using a constant-region primer together with ProtoScript II reverse transcriptase, TCR beta cDNA was made from 500 ng of total RNA. Three nested multiplex PCR rounds, a slightly modified ARM-PCR, produced the libraries for TCR beta. The opening two PCR rounds, 10 cycles each, paired TRBV1-TRBV30 forward primers with a C-beta reverse primer. In TCRdb, the multiplex PCR reads were re-called with MiXCR into one record per CDR3 protein. Among roughly 180,000 distinct CDR3 sequences listed, around 60% were seen once. It was unsorted whole blood that yielded blood RNA, and germline DNA was also extracted. Sequencing was done on a sample of peripheral blood. Receptors were obtained from a man between 35 and 55 years old with primary liver carcinoma and hepatitis B virus infection.

Of note for this clonotype: Just one base apart from a much larger clone, this may be a read error. The chain joins TRBV29-1 to TRBJ2-5; TRBD2 agrees at 8 bases. V dropped 2 bases and J dropped 9; count of bases not matched to a gene: 8. Germline CDR1 is SQVTM and CDR2 is ANQGSEA. The CDR3 has 13 residues. As DNA, the CDR3 is TGCAGCGTTGAATACGGACTAGCCGAGGCCCAGTACTTC. Its translation: CSVEYGLAEAQYF.

This clonotype appeared a few times. The chain couples TRBV30 to TRBJ2-2; perhaps TRBD2 as D (5 bases). V was trimmed by 4 bases and J by 5 bases, leaving 14 bases between them. The length of the CDR3 is 14 residues. The germline CDR1 and CDR2 sequences are GTSNPN and SVGIG (reference sequence). CDR3 DNA sequence: TGTGCCTGGAATAGTGGAACGGGGACCGGGGAGCTGTTTTTT. Encoded protein: CAWNSGTGTGELFF. Combining the CDR3 with reference TRBV30 and TRBJ2-2 gives the whole variable domain SQTIHQWPATLVQPVGSPLSLECTVEGTSNPNLYWYRQAAGRGLQLLFYSVGIGQISSEVPQNLSASRPQDRQFILSSKKLLLSDSGFYLCAWNSGTGTGELFFGEGSRLTVL.

This clonotype has a handful of counts. The V call is TRBV4-1, the J call TRBJ2-7; tentatively, D is TRBD1 (6 bases). CDR3 size: 17 residues. Germline loops: CDR1 MGHRA, CDR2 YSYEKL. Trimming removed 1 base at V and 3 bases at J, with 19 bases between. CDR3 loop: CASSQGESGTMDYEQYF. Here the CDR3 DNA reads TGCGCCAGCAGCCAAGGTGAGTCCGGGACAATGGACTACGAGCAGTACTTC.

The chain is built from TRBV12-3 or TRBV12-4 and TRBJ2-1, with 12 bases that match TRBD1. This CDR3 is built from 13 residues. V lost 7 bases and J lost 15; bases outside the gene matches: 10. The CDR3 protein is CASIPPGTGGMFF. The CDR3 nucleotides are TGTGCCAGCATCCCTCCGGGGACAGGGGGCATGTTCTTC.

J is TRBJ2-2 and V is TRBV6-5, with D uncertain. Germline V lookup: CDR1 MNHEY, CDR2 SVGAGI. The CDR3 is 16 residues long. Trimming cost V 5 bases and J 9 bases, with 22 bases left between them. The CDR3 loop is CASSRAPIGAPRELFF. In DNA, the CDR3 is TGTGCCAGCAGTCGCGCCCCTATTGGCGCCCCCCGGGAGCTGTTTTTT.

This clonotype was recorded only once. Sequence at one end of the junction differs from germline and may be a read error. V gene TRBV11-2 combines with J gene TRBJ2-5; D is perhaps TRBD2 (5 bases). The CDR3 has 12 amino acids. Germline V gene data show CDR1 as SGHAT and CDR2 as FQNNGV. The CDR3 here is CANSLVGDTQYF. Written as DNA, the CDR3 is TGTGCCAACAGCTTAGTGGGAGACACCCAGTACTTC.

The chain carries TRBV29-1 and TRBJ2-2, with 7 bases identical to TRBD2. V lost 0 bases, J lost 17 bases, and 18 bases stayed unmatched. CDR1 and CDR2 from the germline V gene are SQVTM and ANQGSEA. The CDR3 is made up of 15 amino acids. The CDR3 is CSVEDAAGAPVGLFF. The CDR3, as DNA: TGCAGCGTTGAAGACGCCGCGGGAGCCCCTGTGGGGCTATTTTTT.

This clonotype turned up a few times. V usage is TRBV6-6 and J usage is TRBJ2-3; 12 bases are a match to TRBD2. V trimming: 6 bases; J trimming: 1 base; junction bases outside the gene matches: 2. This CDR3 spans 15 amino acids. The germline CDR1 and CDR2 sequences are MNHNY and SVGAGI (reference sequence). In DNA form, the CDR3 reads TGTGCCAGCAGGACTAGCGGGAGAGGCACAGATACGCAGTATTTT. It yields the protein CASRTSGRGTDTQYF.

This chain connects TRBV4-2 to TRBJ2-1; 10 bases are a match to TRBD2. The germline V gene has CDR1 LGHNA and CDR2 YNFKEQ. The length of the CDR3 is 16 residues. Losses at the gene ends were 1 base for V and 10 bases for J; bases not matched to a gene: 10. The CDR3 nucleotides are TGTGCCAGCAGCCAAGCCGGGACTAGCGAGTCTGGGGAGCAGTTCTTC. This codes for CASSQAGTSESGEQFF.

This clonotype was recorded only once. The J gene is TRBJ2-3, the V gene TRBV28; TRBD2 matches at 7 bases. The CDR3 spans 15 residues. Per the germline V gene, CDR1 is MDHEN and CDR2 is SYDVKM. Losses at the gene ends were 7 bases for V and 7 bases for J; bases not matched to a gene: 14. Here the CDR3 reads CASIMTSRRGYTQYF. The CDR3 DNA sequence: TGTGCCAGCATTATGACTAGCAGGAGAGGCTATACGCAGTATTTT.